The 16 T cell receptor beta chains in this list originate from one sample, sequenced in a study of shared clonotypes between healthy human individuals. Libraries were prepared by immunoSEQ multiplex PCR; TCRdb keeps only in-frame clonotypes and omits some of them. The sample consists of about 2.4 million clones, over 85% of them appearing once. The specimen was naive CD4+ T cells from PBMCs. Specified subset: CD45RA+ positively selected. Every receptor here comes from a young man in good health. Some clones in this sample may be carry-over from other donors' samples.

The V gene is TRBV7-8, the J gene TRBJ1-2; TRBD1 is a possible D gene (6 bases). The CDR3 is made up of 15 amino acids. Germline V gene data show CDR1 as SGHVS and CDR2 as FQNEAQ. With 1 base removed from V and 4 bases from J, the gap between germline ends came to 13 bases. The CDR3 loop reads CASSLVGTGIYGYTF. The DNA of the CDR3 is TGTGCCAGCAGCTTAGTCGGTACAGGGATCTATGGCTACACCTTC.

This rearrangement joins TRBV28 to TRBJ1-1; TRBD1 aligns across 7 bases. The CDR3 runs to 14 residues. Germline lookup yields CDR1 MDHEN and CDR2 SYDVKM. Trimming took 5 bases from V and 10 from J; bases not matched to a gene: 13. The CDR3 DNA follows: TGTGCCAGCAGTCCCTATAGACAGGGTGGCGGAGCTTTCTTT. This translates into CASSPYRQGGGAFF.

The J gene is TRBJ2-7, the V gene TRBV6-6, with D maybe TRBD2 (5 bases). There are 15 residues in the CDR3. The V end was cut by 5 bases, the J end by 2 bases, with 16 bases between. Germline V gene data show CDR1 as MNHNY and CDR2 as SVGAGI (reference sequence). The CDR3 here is CASSDVGRVTYEQYF. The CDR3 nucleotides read TGTGCCAGCAGTGACGTGGGGAGAGTCACCTACGAGCAGTACTTC.

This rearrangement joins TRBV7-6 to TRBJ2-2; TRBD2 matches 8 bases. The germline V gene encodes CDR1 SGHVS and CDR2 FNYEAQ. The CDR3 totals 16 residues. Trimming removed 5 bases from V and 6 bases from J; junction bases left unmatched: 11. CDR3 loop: CASSRTQAGGPGELFF. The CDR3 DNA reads TGTGCCAGCAGCCGAACGCAGGCGGGAGGCCCCGGGGAGCTGTTTTTT.

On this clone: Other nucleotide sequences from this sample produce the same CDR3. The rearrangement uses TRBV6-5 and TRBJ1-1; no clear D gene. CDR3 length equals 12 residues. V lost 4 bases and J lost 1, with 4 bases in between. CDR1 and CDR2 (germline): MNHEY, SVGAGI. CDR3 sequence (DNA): TGTGCCAGCAGTTCAGGGAACACTGAAGCTTTCTTT. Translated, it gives CASSSGNTEAFF.

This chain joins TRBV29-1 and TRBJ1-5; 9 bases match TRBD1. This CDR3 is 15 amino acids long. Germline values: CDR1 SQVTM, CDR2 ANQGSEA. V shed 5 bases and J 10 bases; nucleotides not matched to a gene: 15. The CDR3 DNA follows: TGCAGCGTTACCGCGGGACAGGGCCCAGGGGATCCCCAGCATTTT. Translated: CSVTAGQGPGDPQHF.

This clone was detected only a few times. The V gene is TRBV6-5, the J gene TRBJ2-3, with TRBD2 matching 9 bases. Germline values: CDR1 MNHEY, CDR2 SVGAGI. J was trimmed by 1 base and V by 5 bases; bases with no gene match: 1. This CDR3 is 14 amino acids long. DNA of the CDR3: TGTGCCAGCAGTCAGCGGGAGGGCACAGATACGCAGTATTTT. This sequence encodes CASSQREGTDTQYF.

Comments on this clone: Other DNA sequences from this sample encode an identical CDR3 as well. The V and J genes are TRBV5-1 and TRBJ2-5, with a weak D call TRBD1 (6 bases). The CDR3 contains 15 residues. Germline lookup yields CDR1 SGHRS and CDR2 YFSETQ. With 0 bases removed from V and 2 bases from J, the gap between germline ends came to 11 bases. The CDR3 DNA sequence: TGCGCCAGCAGCTTGGGGCCGGGGACACAAGAGACCCAGTACTTC. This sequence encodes CASSLGPGTQETQYF.

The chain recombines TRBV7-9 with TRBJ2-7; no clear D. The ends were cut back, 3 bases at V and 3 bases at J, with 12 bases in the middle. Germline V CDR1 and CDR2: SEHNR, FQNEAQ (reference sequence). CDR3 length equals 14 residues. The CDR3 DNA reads TGTGCCAGCAGCTTGACTGGAAGTCACTACGAGCAGTACTTC. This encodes CASSLTGSHYEQYF.

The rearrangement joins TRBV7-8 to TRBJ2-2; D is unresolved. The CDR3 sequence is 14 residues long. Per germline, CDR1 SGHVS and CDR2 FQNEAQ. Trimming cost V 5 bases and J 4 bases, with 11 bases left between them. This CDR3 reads CASSQNPSTGELFF. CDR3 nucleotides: TGTGCCAGCAGCCAGAATCCGAGCACCGGGGAGCTGTTTTTT.

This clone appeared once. The CDR3 coding sequence is TGTGCCAGCAGGCGGACAGGGGGCGCCTACAATGAGCAGTTCTTC. This codes for CASRRTGGAYNEQFF. This chain joins TRBV7-2 and TRBJ2-1, with 11 bases aligning to TRBD1. The V and J ends lost 6 bases and 2 bases, in that order; junction bases with no gene match: 3. This CDR3 region has 15 residues. The germline gives CDR1 SGHTA, CDR2 FQGNSA.

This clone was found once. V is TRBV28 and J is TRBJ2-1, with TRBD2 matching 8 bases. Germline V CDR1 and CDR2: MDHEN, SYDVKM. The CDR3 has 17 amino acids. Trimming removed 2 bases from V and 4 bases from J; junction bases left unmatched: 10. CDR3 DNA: TGTGCCAGCAGTTTAGGTGTCGCTAGCGGGTCGTACAATGAGCAGTTCTTC. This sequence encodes CASSLGVASGSYNEQFF.

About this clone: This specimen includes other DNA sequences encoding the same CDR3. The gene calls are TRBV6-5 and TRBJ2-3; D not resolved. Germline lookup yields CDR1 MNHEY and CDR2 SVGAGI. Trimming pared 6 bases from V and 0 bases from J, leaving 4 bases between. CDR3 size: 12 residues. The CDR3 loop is CASRDSTDTQYF. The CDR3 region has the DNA TGTGCCAGCAGAGATAGCACAGATACGCAGTATTTT.

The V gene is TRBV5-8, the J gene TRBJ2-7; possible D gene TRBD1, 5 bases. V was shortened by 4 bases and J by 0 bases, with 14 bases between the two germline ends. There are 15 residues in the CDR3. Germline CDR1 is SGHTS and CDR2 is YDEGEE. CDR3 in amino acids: CASSQRTGNSYEQYF. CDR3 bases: TGTGCCAGCAGCCAGAGAACAGGAAACTCCTACGAGCAGTACTTC.

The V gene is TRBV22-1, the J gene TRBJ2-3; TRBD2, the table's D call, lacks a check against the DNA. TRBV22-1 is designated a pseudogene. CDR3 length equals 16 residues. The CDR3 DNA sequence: TGTCCTGGGAGCGCCTCGGGACTACCTGTTGGAGATACGCAGTATTTT. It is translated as CPGSASGLPVGDTQYF.

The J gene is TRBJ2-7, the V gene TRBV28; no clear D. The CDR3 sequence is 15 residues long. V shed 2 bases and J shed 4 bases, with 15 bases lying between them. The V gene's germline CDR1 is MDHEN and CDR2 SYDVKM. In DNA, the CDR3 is TGTGCCAGCAGTTTACTGGCCCCTGGATTGTACGAGCAGTACTTC. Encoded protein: CASSLLAPGLYEQYF.